What follows is one T cell receptor (beta chain) and its context. Its antigen is not identified. UMI-tagged TRB cDNA libraries were built via 5' RACE. From its re-call of the 5' RACE reads, TCRdb lists each CDR3 protein once, without DNA. Its table lists around 160,000 distinct CDR3 sequences. The data belong to a study of CXCR3-negative and CXCR3-positive naive CD8 T cells. The CDR3 is 14 residues long. General observations from the study: Naive CXCR3-positive cells had TRB CDR3s more hydrophobic than those of CXCR3-negative naive cells. TCR strength was inferred from TRB CDR3 properties, while surface CD5 was comparable between naive subsets.

Sequenced: naive CXCR3+ CD8+ T cells from blood. Subset: CD45RO-CCR7+CD27+CD95- naive CD8+ T cells expressing CXCR3 (TNR3+). This TCR derives from a human donor in good health. Some clones in this sample may be carry-over from other donors' samples. The V and J genes are TRBV21-1 and TRBJ2-5; no DNA is available, so the TRBD2 call from TCRdb remains unchecked. TRBV21-1 constitutes a pseudogene. The CDR3 is CASNSPEGWKTQYF.